This T cell receptor beta chain derives from a study of CD8 T cells in ankylosing spondylitis (dated by TCRdb to the late 2010s). In the study overall: To find TCR variants linked to disease, the study profiled T cell receptor beta repertoires in ankylosing spondylitis patients and healthy donors. The full study cohort comprised 20 to 25 ankylosing spondylitis patients and about a hundred healthy donors. Peripheral blood was sampled, and synovial fluid was also collected from ankylosing spondylitis patients.

Sequencing instrument: Illumina HiSeq 2500. TCR beta libraries were prepared by quantitative 5'-RACE with molecular barcodes. Per the source publication's procedure: A new computational method, built on a probabilistic model of VDJ rearrangement, was used to identify disease-linked TCR variants. TCRdb took the public reads, trimmed them with fastp at Q25, ran MiXCR for clone calling and kept in-frame beta chains. Identical CDR3 protein sequences are pooled into one entry, listed with their most common genes and DNA. In this record, the V and J calls reflect TCRdb's handling and not the investigators' own analysis. The sample contains 340,000 or so distinct CDR3 sequences, over 12% of them found a single time. 0.9% to 1.2% of the sample is taken by the ten largest. Inclusive of the bounding cysteine and phenylalanine, the CDR3 is 17 residues long. Just CDR3 DNA is preserved here, 51 bases in frame from base 1. Reading the germline V gene gives CDR1 ENHRY and CDR2 SYGVKD. The germline ends are 11 bases apart after V is trimmed by 2 bases and J by 0 bases.

This clonotype was counted a few times. There is no known antigen for this receptor. Per-nucleotide qualities are absent, and no much larger clonotype sits a single base away. Points the paper makes about the study in general: The disease-linked clones showed a CD8+ phenotype and occurred at relatively low frequencies in peripheral blood. A TCR beta motif of several highly homologous amino acid variants appeared characteristic of blood from ankylosing spondylitis patients. Some motif variants were previously reported in synovial fluid and blood of reactive arthritis patients, suggesting common disease-initiation mechanisms. According to the report, matched synovial fluid samples from ankylosing spondylitis patients were significantly enriched for the disease-linked clones.

Sequenced: blood, either unsorted or a sorted T cell fraction (not recorded which). This clonotype originated in a male donor with ankylosing spondylitis or in good health (not recorded which). The V gene is TRBV10-3 and the J gene is TRBJ1-6; a weak D assignment points to TRBD1 (6 bases agree). CDR3 loop: CAISETGQGSYNSPLHF. In nucleotides, the sequence is TGTGCCATCAGTGAGACAGGGCAAGGCTCCTATAATTCACCCCTCCACTTT.